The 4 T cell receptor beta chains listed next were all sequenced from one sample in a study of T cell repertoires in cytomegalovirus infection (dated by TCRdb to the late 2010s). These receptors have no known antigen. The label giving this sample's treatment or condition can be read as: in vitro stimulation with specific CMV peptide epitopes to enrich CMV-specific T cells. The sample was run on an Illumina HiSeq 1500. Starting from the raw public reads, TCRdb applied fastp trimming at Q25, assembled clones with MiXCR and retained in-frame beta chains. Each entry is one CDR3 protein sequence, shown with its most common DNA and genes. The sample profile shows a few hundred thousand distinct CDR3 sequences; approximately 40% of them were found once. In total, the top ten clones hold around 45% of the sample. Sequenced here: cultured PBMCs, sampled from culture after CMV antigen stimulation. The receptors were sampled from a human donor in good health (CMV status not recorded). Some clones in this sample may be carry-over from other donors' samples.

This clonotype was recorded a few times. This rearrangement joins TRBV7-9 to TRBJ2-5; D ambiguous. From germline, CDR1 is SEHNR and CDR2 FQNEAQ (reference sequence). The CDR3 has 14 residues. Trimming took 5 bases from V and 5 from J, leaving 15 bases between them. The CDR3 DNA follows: TGTGCCAGCAGCGAGGTGGGGATTTCTGAGACCCAGTACTTC. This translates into CASSEVGISETQYF.

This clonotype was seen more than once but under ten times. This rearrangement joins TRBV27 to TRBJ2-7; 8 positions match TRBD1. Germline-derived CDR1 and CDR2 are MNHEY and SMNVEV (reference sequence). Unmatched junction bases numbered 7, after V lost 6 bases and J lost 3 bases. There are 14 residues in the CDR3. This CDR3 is CASSIGTGHYEQYF. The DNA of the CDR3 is TGTGCCAGCAGCATAGGGACAGGTCACTACGAGCAGTACTTC.

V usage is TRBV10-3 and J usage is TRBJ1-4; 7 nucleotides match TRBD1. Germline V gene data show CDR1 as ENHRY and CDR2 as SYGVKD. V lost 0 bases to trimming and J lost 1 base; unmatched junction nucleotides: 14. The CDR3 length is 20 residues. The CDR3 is CAISESGTKRGQGTNEKLFF. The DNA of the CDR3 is TGTGCCATCAGTGAGTCAGGGACAAAAAGGGGGCAAGGAACTAATGAAAAACTGTTTTTT.

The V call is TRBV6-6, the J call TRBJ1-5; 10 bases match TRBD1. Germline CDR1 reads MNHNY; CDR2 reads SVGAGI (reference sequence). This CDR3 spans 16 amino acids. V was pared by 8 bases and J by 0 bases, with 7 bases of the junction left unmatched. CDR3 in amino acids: CASSPRTGGSNQPQHF. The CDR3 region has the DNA TGTGCCAGCTCCCCCCGGACAGGGGGTAGCAATCAGCCCCAGCATTTT.